What follows are 12 T cell receptor beta chains derived from one specimen sequenced in a study of cytomegalovirus exposure and HLA in healthy donors. The PCR had 60 Vbeta and 13 Jbeta primers. The protocol was immunoSEQ multiplex PCR, while the TCRdb copy is restricted to in-frame clones and leaves out a portion. The data show about 190,000 clones, with around 83% seen just once and about a tenth held by the top ten. The sample was PBMCs. The origin of the receptors is a woman aged 45-59 years in good health and CMV-seropositive.

This clone was observed a few times. The CDR3 nucleotides are TGTGCCAGCAGCCCACTAAGGGACTCCTACGAGCAGTACTTC. This codes for CASSPLRDSYEQYF. The chain joins TRBV7-9 to TRBJ2-5; D is unclear. With the DNA end fitting TRBJ2-7 better, the J assignment may be wrong. Germline values: CDR1 SEHNR, CDR2 FQNEAQ (reference sequence). CDR3 length: 14 residues.

This sequence joins TRBV5-6 and TRBJ2-7, with D uncertain. Germline CDR1 is SGHDT and CDR2 is YYEEEE. V was shortened by 6 bases and J by 0 bases, with 10 bases between the two germline ends. The CDR3 is made up of 13 amino acids. CDR3 in DNA: TGTGCCAGCACCCGGGTAAGCTCCTACGAGCAGTACTTC. Protein sequence: CASTRVSSYEQYF.

This chain connects TRBV7-8 to TRBJ2-7; 7 nucleotides match TRBD2. Germline V gene data show CDR1 as SGHVS and CDR2 as FQNEAQ. CDR3 length: 14 residues. Losses at the gene ends were 5 bases for V and 2 bases for J; bases not matched to a gene: 6. CDR3 sequence (DNA): TGTGCCAGCAGCAAGCGGGACGGAGCCTACGAGCAGTACTTC. It encodes CASSKRDGAYEQYF.

CDR3 nucleotides: TGTGCCAGTAGTATAGTACTATCGGGCGGAGGTGTCGATGAGCAGTTCTTC. It is translated as CASSIVLSGGGVDEQFF. The gene calls are TRBV19 and TRBJ2-1; D is possibly TRBD2 (5 bases). This CDR3 has 17 residues. V was trimmed by 1 base and J by 8 bases, leaving 21 bases between them. CDR1 and CDR2 from the germline V gene are LNHDA and SQIVND (reference sequence).

The chain joins TRBV6-5 to TRBJ1-2; TRBD1 matches at 7 bases. The CDR3 loop spans 15 amino acids. Germline V gene sequence: CDR1 MNHEY, CDR2 SVGAGI. The V and J ends lost 2 bases and 1 base, in that order; junction bases with no gene match: 4. DNA for the CDR3: TGTGCCAGCAGTTACGGGGACAGTCTTAACTATGGCTACACCTTC. Amino acid sequence: CASSYGDSLNYGYTF.

V is TRBV5-1 and J is TRBJ2-5; 9 bases are a match to TRBD2. V shed 0 bases and J 4 bases; nucleotides not matched to a gene: 7. In germline, CDR1 is SGHRS, CDR2 YFSETQ. This CDR3 comprises 16 residues. Here the CDR3 DNA reads TGCGCCAGCAGCTTGGCCAGCAGCGGGGGGATAGAGACCCAGTACTTC. Translation gives CASSLASSGGIETQYF.

Only one count was recorded for this clone. The chain uses TRBV29-1 and TRBJ1-1; D is undetermined. The CDR3 totals 11 residues. Germline V gene lookup returns CDR1 SQVTM and CDR2 ANQGSEA. Trimming cost V 7 bases and J 1 base, with 7 bases left between them. The CDR3 sequence is CSAPSNTEAFF. The DNA of the CDR3 is TGCAGCGCTCCCTCGAACACTGAAGCTTTCTTT.

Regarding this clone: Other DNA sequences within the sample encode an identical CDR3. The chain is built from TRBV29-1 and TRBJ2-7; weak D call: TRBD2 (6 bases). The germline V gene has CDR1 SQVTM and CDR2 ANQGSEA. V was clipped by 4 bases and J by 1 base, with 8 bases between them. This CDR3 comprises 12 residues. CDR3 sequence reads: CSVGDSSYEQYF. The DNA of the CDR3 is TGCAGCGTTGGGGACTCGTCCTACGAGCAGTACTTC.

The CDR3 protein is CASRGQSNYGYTF. Here the CDR3 DNA reads TGTGCCAGCCGTGGACAGTCCAACTATGGCTACACCTTC. This sequence joins TRBV7-2 and TRBJ1-2; tentative D call: TRBD1 (6 bases). The V gene's germline CDR1 is SGHTA and CDR2 FQGNSA. CDR3 length equals 13 residues. V dropped 8 bases and J dropped 2 bases, with 12 bases sitting between them.

The chain joins TRBV11-2 to TRBJ2-1; 12 bases map to TRBD2. J was trimmed by 4 bases and V by 1 base; bases with no gene match: 2. The CDR3 contains 16 residues. The germline V gene encodes CDR1 SGHAT and CDR2 FQNNGV. This chain's CDR3 is CASSLGTSGVYNEQFF. CDR3 nucleotides: TGTGCCAGCAGCTTAGGGACTAGCGGGGTGTACAATGAGCAGTTCTTC.

This chain uses TRBV25-1 with TRBJ2-5, with a possible D match to TRBD2 (6 bases). The length of the CDR3 is 13 residues. V was trimmed by 5 bases and J by 1 base, leaving 8 bases between them. Germline-derived CDR1 and CDR2 are MGHDK and SYGVNS. CDR3 residues: CASSRDSQETQYF. CDR3 DNA sequence: TGTGCCAGCAGTCGGGACTCCCAAGAGACCCAGTACTTC. The full variable domain, in which reference TRBV25-1 and TRBJ2-5 provide the parts outside the CDR3, is EADIYQTPRYLVIGTGKKITLECSQTMGHDKMYWYQQDPGMELHLIHYSYGVNSTEKGDLSSESTVSRIRTEHFPLTLESARPSHTSQYLCASSRDSQETQYFGPGTRLLVL.

The rearrangement joins TRBV5-8 to TRBJ1-4; D unresolved. This CDR3 region has 11 residues. Trimming left V 5 bases short and J 6 bases short, with 5 bases between. In germline, CDR1 is SGHTS, CDR2 YDEGEE. The CDR3 nucleotides are TGTGCCAGCAGGGGAGATGAAAAACTGTTTTTT. This gives the protein CASRGDEKLFF.